The clone carrying this TCR beta chain was counted a few times. Its cognate antigen is unknown. The entry originates in a study of CD8+ T cells in alopecia areata. Study in general: Patients remained on tofacitinib for 6 to 18 months and then went 6 months without it. Patients given treatment had severity scored by the percentage of scalp area affected.

The V and J ends lost 1 base and 6 bases respectively, with 9 bases between them. Germline values: CDR1 MNHEY, CDR2 SMNVEV (reference sequence). The CDR3 is 13 amino acids. General study findings and limits: Many expanded lesional clones remained in scalp and blood on tofacitinib.

Described treatment: oral pan-JAK inhibitor, 5-10 mg twice daily. CD4+ and CD8+ T cells were sorted from PBMCs stained for CD3, CD4 and CD8. The authors extracted RNA and reverse transcribed it into cDNA as the sequencing template. Sequencing used immunoSEQ multiplex PCR; TCRdb keeps in-frame clones, though not all of them. This table holds around 70,000 clones, around 29% found once. The V and J genes are TRBV27 and TRBJ1-2; D is unclear. Sequencing used CD8+ T cells sorted from blood, obtained at week 4, from a patient treated with tofacitinib. This sequence was found in a human donor with alopecia areata. CDR3 coding DNA: TGTGCCAGCAGTTTATTGGGAGGGAATGGCTACACCTTC. This gives the protein CASSLLGGNGYTF.